Each of the 19 T cell receptor beta chains below was sequenced from the same sample in a study of cytomegalovirus exposure and HLA in healthy donors. Using immunoSEQ multiplex PCR, the repertoire was profiled, and TCRdb retains in-frame clones only, with some absent. The sample has 200,000 to 300,000 clones, about 92% seen once. Sample: PBMCs. These receptors all come from a woman in her twenties or thirties in good health and CMV-seronegative.

This chain links TRBV25-1 with TRBJ2-7; D is uncertain. The CDR3 loop spans 14 amino acids. V lost 4 bases and J 0 bases, leaving 10 bases between the germline ends. Looked up from germline, CDR1 is MGHDK and CDR2 is SYGVNS. In DNA, the CDR3 is TGTGCCAGCAGTGTCCATGCTAGCTCCTACGAGCAGTACTTC. Amino acids: CASSVHASSYEQYF.

This clone has only one observation. The chain couples TRBV5-1 to TRBJ2-3; D is possibly TRBD1 (5 bases). V lost 3 bases, J lost 2 bases, and 13 bases lay in between. CDR3 length: 15 residues. CDR1 is SGHRS, CDR2 YFSETQ, per germline. CDR3: CASSSTASPTDTQYF. In DNA, the CDR3 is TGCGCCAGCAGCTCGACAGCTTCCCCCACAGATACGCAGTATTTT.

V usage is TRBV30 and J usage is TRBJ2-1; TRBD2 matches 13 bases. Trimming removed 5 bases from V and 7 bases from J; junction bases left unmatched: 8. CDR1 and CDR2 (germline): GTSNPN, SVGIG (reference sequence). The CDR3 contains 15 residues. The CDR3 DNA reads as TGTGCCTGGTGCCAGGGACTAGCGGGATATAATGAGCAGTTCTTC. Amino acids: CAWCQGLAGYNEQFF. Looking up the rest from reference TRBV30 and TRBJ2-1 gives the full variable domain: SQTIHQWPATLVQPVGSPLSLECTVEGTSNPNLYWYRQAAGRGLQLLFYSVGIGQISSEVPQNLSASRPQDRQFILSSKKLLLSDSGFYLCAWCQGLAGYNEQFFGPGTRLTVL.

The chain employs TRBV2 and TRBJ2-3; D remains ambiguous. Germline V gene data show CDR1 as SNHLY and CDR2 as FYNNEI. Trimming took off 6 bases at V and 2 bases at J, with 9 bases between the two ends. The CDR3 consists of 13 residues. The CDR3 loop is CASRSDHTDTQYF. DNA of the CDR3: TGTGCCAGCAGGAGTGACCACACAGATACGCAGTATTTT.

This clone was seen just once. The rearrangement uses TRBV29-1 and TRBJ1-2; 11 nucleotides match TRBD1. Germline lookup yields CDR1 SQVTM and CDR2 ANQGSEA. V lost 5 bases and J lost 7; bases outside the gene matches: 6. This CDR3 has 13 amino acids. The CDR3 DNA is TGCAGCGTTAAGACCGGGACAGGGGGTGGCTACACCTTC. Residues: CSVKTGTGGGYTF. The complete variable domain, with remaining parts taken from reference TRBV29-1 and TRBJ1-2, reads SAVISQKPSRDICQRGTSLTIQCQVDSQVTMMFWYRQQPGQSLTLIATANQGSEATYESGFVIDKFPISRPNLTFSTLTVSNMSPEDSSIYLCSVKTGTGGGYTFGSGTRLTVV.

The chain carries TRBV15 and TRBJ1-4; 8 positions match TRBD1. Germline V gene sequence: CDR1 LNHNV, CDR2 YYDKDF (reference sequence). This CDR3 has 18 amino acids. Unmatched junction bases numbered 15, after V lost 1 base and J lost 8 bases. The CDR3 here is CATSRGRDRIGGGEKLFF. The CDR3 DNA is TGTGCCACCAGCAGAGGACGGGACAGGATAGGAGGAGGGGAAAAACTGTTTTTT.

V usage is TRBV7-9 and J usage is TRBJ2-1, with D hard to call. This CDR3 comprises 12 residues. The germline V and J ends were trimmed by 5 bases and 10 bases, with 12 bases remaining between them. Germline CDR1 and CDR2: SEHNR and FQNEAQ (reference sequence). The CDR3 DNA reads as TGTGCCAGCAGCCCTACCAACGGCGAGCAGTTCTTC. It specifies CASSPTNGEQFF.

This clone has only one observation. V gene TRBV28 combines with J gene TRBJ1-5; D is possibly TRBD1 (6 bases). V lost 9 bases and J 6 bases, leaving 12 bases between the germline ends. Germline CDR1 is MDHEN and CDR2 is SYDVKM. The length of the CDR3 is 12 residues. CDR3 region: CARYRESQPQHF. CDR3 coding DNA: TGTGCCAGATACAGGGAGAGTCAGCCCCAGCATTTT. Filled out from reference TRBV28 and TRBJ1-5, the complete variable domain reads DVKVTQSSRYLVKRTGEKVFLECVQDMDHENMFWYRQDPGLGLRLIYFSYDVKMKEKGDIPEGYSVSREKKERFSLILESASTNQTSMYLCARYRESQPQHFGDGTRLSIL.

The J gene is TRBJ2-3, the V gene TRBV27; maybe TRBD2 (5 bases). V was pared by 5 bases and J by 5 bases, with 14 bases between. This CDR3 spans 14 amino acids. The V gene's germline CDR1 is MNHEY and CDR2 SMNVEV (reference sequence). CDR3 residues: CASSPLGGRDTQYF. CDR3 DNA: TGTGCCAGCAGTCCCCTCGGCGGGCGAGATACGCAGTATTTT.

This clone turned up a few times. This chain joins TRBV10-3 and TRBJ2-7; D not certain. Germline loops: CDR1 ENHRY, CDR2 SYGVKD. The V end was cut by 2 bases, the J end by 2 bases, with 4 bases between. This CDR3 spans 12 amino acids. CDR3 nucleotides: TGTGCCATCAGTGAGGTGGCCTACGAGCAGTACTTC. It translates to CAISEVAYEQYF.

This clone showed up just a few times. The genes are TRBV25-1 and TRBJ1-5, with 7 nucleotides matching TRBD1. Germline V gives CDR1 MGHDK, CDR2 SYGVNS. CDR3 length: 15 residues. V shed 6 bases, J shed 3 bases, and the junction held 8 bases outside the gene matches. This CDR3 is CASSPTGRDNQPQHF. In DNA form, the CDR3 reads TGTGCCAGCAGCCCGACAGGGCGGGACAATCAGCCCCAGCATTTT.

The chain carries TRBV18 and TRBJ2-2; no firm D call. Germline V gene sequence: CDR1 KGHSH, CDR2 LQKENI. V lost 2 bases to trimming and J lost 2 bases, with 12 bases between them. The CDR3 covers 16 residues. The CDR3 region has the DNA TGTGCCAGCTCACCAGTCCAACAGCTCAACACCGGGGAGCTGTTTTTT. It is translated as CASSPVQQLNTGELFF.

The chain is built from TRBV5-1 and TRBJ2-1; no clear D. The CDR3 is 12 amino acids. Germline CDR1 is SGHRS and CDR2 is YFSETQ. The V end lost 6 bases, the J end lost 4 bases, and 8 bases lay between the germline ends. The CDR3 region is CASTADYNEQFF. The CDR3 nucleotides are TGCGCCAGCACAGCAGATTACAATGAGCAGTTCTTC.

V is TRBV6-5 and J is TRBJ2-7, with unresolved D. This CDR3 comprises 13 residues. V gave up 4 bases and J gave up 1 base, with 8 bases separating them. The V gene's germline CDR1 is MNHEY and CDR2 SVGAGI. The CDR3 DNA reads as TGTGCCAGCAGTTCCACCCATTCCTACGAGCAGTACTTC. Translating gives CASSSTHSYEQYF.

This clone showed up just once. V is TRBV4-3 and J is TRBJ2-1, with D unresolved. V was shortened by 5 bases and J by 0 bases, with 11 bases between the two germline ends. The CDR3 length is 15 residues. The germline V gene has CDR1 LGHNA and CDR2 YSLEER. The CDR3 protein is CASSTRLSSYNEQFF. The CDR3 coding sequence is TGCGCCAGCAGCACCCGCCTGAGCTCCTACAATGAGCAGTTCTTC.

This chain uses TRBV19 with TRBJ2-2; 11 nucleotides match TRBD1. CDR3 size: 15 residues. Germline trimming cut 8 bases from V and 5 bases from J; bases unmatched to any gene: 7. Germline CDR1 LNHDA, CDR2 SQIVND (reference sequence). The CDR3 coding sequence is TGTGCCAGTGGGCGGACAGGGGGCCGGACCGGGGAGCTGTTTTTT. It specifies CASGRTGGRTGELFF.

This clone has only a few counts. This chain connects TRBV6-6 to TRBJ1-3; D call uncertain. The V and J ends lost 4 bases and 4 bases respectively, with 14 bases between them. Per germline, CDR1 MNHNY and CDR2 SVGAGI (reference sequence). The CDR3 runs to 15 residues. The CDR3 loop is CASSSLGPSGNTIYF. The CDR3 nucleotides read TGTGCCAGCAGTTCCTTGGGCCCCTCGGGAAACACCATATATTTT.

The J gene is TRBJ2-1, the V gene TRBV28; 13 bases map to TRBD2. The V gene's germline CDR1 is MDHEN and CDR2 SYDVKM. The CDR3 runs 16 residues. The V gene end was trimmed by 4 bases and the J gene end by 4 bases; junction bases not matched to a gene: 4. The CDR3 is CASSSQGLAGYNEQFF. The CDR3 DNA reads TGTGCCAGCAGTTCACAGGGACTAGCGGGATACAATGAGCAGTTCTTC.

This clone was seen only a few times. This chain connects TRBV19 to TRBJ1-5; D call uncertain. Germline assignment: CDR1 LNHDA and CDR2 SQIVND (reference sequence). V lost 7 bases to trimming and J lost 0 bases, with 13 bases between them. The CDR3 is 15 amino acids. CDR3: CASTGKGYSNQPQHF. The CDR3 region has the DNA TGTGCCAGTACGGGGAAAGGGTATAGCAATCAGCCCCAGCATTTT.